This TCR beta chain was captured by sequencing in a study of T cell changes during pregnancy in multiple sclerosis. This CDR3 spans 16 amino acids. Trimming cost V 2 bases and J 4 bases; bases outside gene matches: 5. CDR1 is MNHEY and CDR2 is SMNVEV in the germline V gene (reference sequence). TCRdb's copy holds only in-frame clones and misses some; the assay was immunoSEQ multiplex PCR. The sample lists tens of thousands of clones; 90% were seen once. This clonotype was obtained from a female donor with multiple sclerosis, enrolled in a pregnancy study. The chain uses TRBV27 and TRBJ2-2, with 9 bases aligning to TRBD1. Sequenced material: peripheral blood, taken in the third trimester of pregnancy. The CDR3: CASSLEGDRATGELFF. The CDR3 DNA reads TGTGCCAGCAGTTTAGAGGGGGACAGGGCCACCGGGGAGCTGTTTTTT.